This TCR beta chain was captured in a study of T cell repertoires in cytomegalovirus infection. Turning to the study itself: An indication of both CMV infection and matching HLA type came from public TCR beta signatures. The study's findings and limits: The cumulative frequency of public TCR beta families identified carriers of CMV plus the relevant HLA. HLA-C-restricted, CMV-specific TCR beta clonotypes were dominant ex vivo.

This CDR3 is built from 13 residues. V lost 5 bases and J lost 3, with 9 bases in between. CDR1 and CDR2 from the germline V gene are MDHEN and SYDVKM. In this sample, this clonotype turned up a few times. The antigen is not known. TCRdb reanalysed the reads using MiXCR and keeps one entry per CDR3 protein. This sample has 150,000 to 200,000 distinct CDR3 sequences, with around an eighth found just once. This sequence originates from a human donor in good health (CMV status not recorded). Some clones in this sample may be carry-over from other donors' samples. The V call is TRBV28, the J call TRBJ2-3; a weak D match, TRBD2 (5 bases). The sample consisted of PBMCs. CDR3 in DNA: TGTGCCAGCAGTGCGGGTGGGACAGATACGCAGTATTTT. Its protein product is CASSAGGTDTQYF.